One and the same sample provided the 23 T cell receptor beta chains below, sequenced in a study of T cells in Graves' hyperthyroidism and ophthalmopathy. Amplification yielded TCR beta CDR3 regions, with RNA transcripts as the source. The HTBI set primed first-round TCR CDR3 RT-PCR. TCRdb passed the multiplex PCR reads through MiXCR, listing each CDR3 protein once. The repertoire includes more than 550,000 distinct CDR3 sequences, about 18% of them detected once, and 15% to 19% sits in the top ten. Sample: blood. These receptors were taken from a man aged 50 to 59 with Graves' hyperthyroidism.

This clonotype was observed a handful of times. The CDR3 protein is CASSETFTRTSGFPYEQYF. The CDR3 coding sequence is TGTGCCAGCAGCGAAACCTTTACTAGGACTAGCGGGTTTCCCTACGAGCAGTACTTC. The V call is TRBV6-1, the J call TRBJ2-7, with 11 nucleotides matching TRBD2. V was clipped by 6 bases and J by 2 bases; unmatched bases: 18. The CDR3 has 19 residues. The germline V gene encodes CDR1 MNHNS and CDR2 SASEGT.

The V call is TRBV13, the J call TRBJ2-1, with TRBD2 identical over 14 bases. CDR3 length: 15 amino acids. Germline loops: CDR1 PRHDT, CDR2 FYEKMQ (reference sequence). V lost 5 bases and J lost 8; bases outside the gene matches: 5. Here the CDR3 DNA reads TGTGCCAGCAGCCGCGGACTAGCGGGAGGTTATGAGCAGTTCTTC. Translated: CASSRGLAGGYEQFF.

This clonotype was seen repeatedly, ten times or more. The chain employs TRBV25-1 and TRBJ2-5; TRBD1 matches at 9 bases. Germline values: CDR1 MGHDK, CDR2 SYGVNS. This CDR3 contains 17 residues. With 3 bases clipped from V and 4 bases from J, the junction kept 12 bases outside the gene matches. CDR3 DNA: TGTGCCAGCAGTGAGAACTCGGGACAGGGATTTGCAGAGACCCAGTACTTC. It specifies CASSENSGQGFAETQYF.

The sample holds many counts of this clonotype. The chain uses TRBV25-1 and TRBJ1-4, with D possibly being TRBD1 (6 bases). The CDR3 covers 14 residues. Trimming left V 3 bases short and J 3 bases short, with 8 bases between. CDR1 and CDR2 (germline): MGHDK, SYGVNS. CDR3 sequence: CASSEGAPNEKLFF. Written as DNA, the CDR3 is TGTGCCAGCAGTGAGGGGGCGCCTAATGAAAAACTGTTTTTT.

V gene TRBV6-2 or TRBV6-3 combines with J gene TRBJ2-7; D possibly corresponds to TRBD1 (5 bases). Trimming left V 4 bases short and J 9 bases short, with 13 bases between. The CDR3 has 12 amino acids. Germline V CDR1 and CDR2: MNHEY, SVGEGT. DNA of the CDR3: TGTGCCAGCAGTTCTCAGGGCCTATGGCAGTACTTC. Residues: CASSSQGLWQYF.

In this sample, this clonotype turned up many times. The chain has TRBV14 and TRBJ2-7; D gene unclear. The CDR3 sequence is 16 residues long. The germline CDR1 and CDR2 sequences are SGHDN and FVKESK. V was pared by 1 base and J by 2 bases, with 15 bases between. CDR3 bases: TGTGCCAGCAGCCAAGCGAACTACCGGAACCCCTACGAGCAGTACTTC. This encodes CASSQANYRNPYEQYF.

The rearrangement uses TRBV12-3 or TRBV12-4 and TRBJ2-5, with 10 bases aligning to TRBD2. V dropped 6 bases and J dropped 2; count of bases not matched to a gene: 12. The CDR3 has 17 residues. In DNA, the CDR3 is TGTGCCAGCAGCCCCCCCCAGCGGACTAGCGGACAAGAGACCCAGTACTTC. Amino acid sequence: CASSPPQRTSGQETQYF.

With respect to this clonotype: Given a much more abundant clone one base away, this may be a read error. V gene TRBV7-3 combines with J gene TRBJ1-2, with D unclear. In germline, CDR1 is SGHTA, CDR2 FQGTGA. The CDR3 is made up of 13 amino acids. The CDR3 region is CVSSEILEYGYTF. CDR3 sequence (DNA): TGTGTCAGCAGCGAGATCCTAGAGTATGGCTACACCTTC. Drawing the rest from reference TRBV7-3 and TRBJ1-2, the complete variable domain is GAGVSQTPSNKVTEKGKYVELRCDPISGHTALYWYRQSLGQGPEFLIYFQGTGAADDSGLPNDRFFAVRPEGSVSTLKIQRTERGDSAVYLCVSSEILEYGYTFGSGTRLTVV.

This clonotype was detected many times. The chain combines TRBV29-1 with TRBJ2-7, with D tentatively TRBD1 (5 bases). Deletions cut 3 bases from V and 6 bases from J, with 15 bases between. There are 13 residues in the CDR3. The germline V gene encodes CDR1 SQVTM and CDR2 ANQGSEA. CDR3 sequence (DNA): TGCAGCGTTGAGTCCCCACCCAGGGCCGAGCAGTACTTC. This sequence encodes CSVESPPRAEQYF.

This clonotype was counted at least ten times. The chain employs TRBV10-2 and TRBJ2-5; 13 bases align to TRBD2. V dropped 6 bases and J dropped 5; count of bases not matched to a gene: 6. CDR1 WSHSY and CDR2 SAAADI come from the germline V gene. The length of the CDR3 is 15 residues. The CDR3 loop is CASRLAGGQGETQYF. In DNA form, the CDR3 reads TGCGCCAGCAGACTAGCGGGAGGGCAAGGGGAGACCCAGTACTTC.

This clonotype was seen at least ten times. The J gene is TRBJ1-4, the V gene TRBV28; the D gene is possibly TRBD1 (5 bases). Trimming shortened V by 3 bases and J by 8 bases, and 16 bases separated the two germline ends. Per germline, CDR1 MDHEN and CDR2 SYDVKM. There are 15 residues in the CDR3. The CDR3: CASSFSGREREKLFF. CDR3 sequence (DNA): TGTGCCAGCAGTTTTTCCGGCAGGGAAAGGGAAAAACTGTTTTTT.

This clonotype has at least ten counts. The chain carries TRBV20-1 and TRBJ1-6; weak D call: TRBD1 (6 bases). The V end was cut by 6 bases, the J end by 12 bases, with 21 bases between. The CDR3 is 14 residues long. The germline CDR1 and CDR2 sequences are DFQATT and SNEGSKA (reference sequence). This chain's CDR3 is CSAVVGGREGPLHF. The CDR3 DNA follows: TGCAGTGCCGTTGTAGGGGGGCGCGAGGGACCCCTCCACTTT.

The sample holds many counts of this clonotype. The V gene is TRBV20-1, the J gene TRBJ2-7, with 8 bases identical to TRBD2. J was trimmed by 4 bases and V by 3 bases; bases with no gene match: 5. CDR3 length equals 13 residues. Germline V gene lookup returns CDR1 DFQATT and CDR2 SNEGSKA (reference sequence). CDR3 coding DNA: TGCAGTGCTAGTCAGGGACTAGGGTACGAGCAGTACTTC. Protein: CSASQGLGYEQYF.

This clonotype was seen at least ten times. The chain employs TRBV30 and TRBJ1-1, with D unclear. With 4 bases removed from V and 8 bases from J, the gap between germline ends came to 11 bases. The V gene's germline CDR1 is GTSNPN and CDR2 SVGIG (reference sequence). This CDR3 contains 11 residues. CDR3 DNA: TGTGCCTGGAACGTCTACTCCGAAGCTTTCTTT. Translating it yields CAWNVYSEAFF.

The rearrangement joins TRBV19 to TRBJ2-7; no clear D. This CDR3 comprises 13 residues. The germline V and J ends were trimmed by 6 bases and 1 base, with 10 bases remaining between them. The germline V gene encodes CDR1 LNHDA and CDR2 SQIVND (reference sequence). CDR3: CASRASVSYEQYF. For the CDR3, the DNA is TGTGCCAGTAGGGCCTCAGTTTCCTACGAGCAGTACTTC.

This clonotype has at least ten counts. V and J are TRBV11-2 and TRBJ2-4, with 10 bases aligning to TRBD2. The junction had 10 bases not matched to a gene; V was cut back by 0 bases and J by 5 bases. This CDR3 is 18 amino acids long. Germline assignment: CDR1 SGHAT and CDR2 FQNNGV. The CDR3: CASSLDGAGGPRENIQYF. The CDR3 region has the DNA TGTGCCAGCAGCTTAGATGGAGCGGGAGGGCCTCGGGAAAACATTCAGTACTTC.

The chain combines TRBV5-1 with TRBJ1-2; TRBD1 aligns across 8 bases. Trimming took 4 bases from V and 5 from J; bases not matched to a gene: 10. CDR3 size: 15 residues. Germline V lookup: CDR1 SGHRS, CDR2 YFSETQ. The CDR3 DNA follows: TGCGCCAGCAGCCCCCGGACAGGGAAGGAATATGGCTACACCTTC. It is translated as CASSPRTGKEYGYTF.

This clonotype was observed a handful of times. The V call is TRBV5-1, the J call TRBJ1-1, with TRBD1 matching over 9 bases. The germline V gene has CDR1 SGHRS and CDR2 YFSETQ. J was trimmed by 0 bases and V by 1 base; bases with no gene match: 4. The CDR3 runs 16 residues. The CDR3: CASSLWTGDMNTEAFF. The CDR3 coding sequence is TGCGCCAGCAGCTTGTGGACAGGGGATATGAACACTGAAGCTTTCTTT.

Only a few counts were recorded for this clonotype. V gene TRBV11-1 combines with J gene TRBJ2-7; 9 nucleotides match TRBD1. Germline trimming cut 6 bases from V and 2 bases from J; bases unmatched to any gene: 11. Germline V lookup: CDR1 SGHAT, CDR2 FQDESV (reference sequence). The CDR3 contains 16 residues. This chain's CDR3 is CASSSGQGRITYEQYF. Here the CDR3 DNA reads TGTGCCAGCAGTTCCGGACAGGGGCGTATCACCTACGAGCAGTACTTC.

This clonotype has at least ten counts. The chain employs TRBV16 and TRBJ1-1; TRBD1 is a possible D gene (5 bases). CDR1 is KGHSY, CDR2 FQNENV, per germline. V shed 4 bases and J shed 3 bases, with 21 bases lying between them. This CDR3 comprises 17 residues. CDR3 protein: CASSPYRRGLSYTEAFF. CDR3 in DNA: TGTGCCAGCAGCCCCTATAGGAGGGGCCTGTCGTACACTGAAGCTTTCTTT.

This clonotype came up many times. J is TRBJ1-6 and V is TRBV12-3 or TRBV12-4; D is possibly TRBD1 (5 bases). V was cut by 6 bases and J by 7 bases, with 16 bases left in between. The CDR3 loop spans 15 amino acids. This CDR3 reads CASSHGGLINSPLHF. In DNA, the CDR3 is TGTGCCAGCAGCCACGGGGGGTTGATAAATTCACCCCTCCACTTT.

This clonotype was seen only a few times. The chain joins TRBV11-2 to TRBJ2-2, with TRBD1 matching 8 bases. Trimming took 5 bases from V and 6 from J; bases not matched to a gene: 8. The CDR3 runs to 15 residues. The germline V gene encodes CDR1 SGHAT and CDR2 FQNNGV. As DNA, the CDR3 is TGTGCCAGCAGCACCCCGACAGGGGAAGCCGGGGAGCTGTTTTTT. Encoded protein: CASSTPTGEAGELFF. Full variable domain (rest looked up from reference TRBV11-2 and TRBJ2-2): EAGVAQSPRYKIIEKRQSVAFWCNPISGHATLYWYQQILGQGPKLLIQFQNNGVVDDSQLPKDRFSAERLKGVDSTLKIQPAKLEDSAVYLCASSTPTGEAGELFFGEGSRLTVL.

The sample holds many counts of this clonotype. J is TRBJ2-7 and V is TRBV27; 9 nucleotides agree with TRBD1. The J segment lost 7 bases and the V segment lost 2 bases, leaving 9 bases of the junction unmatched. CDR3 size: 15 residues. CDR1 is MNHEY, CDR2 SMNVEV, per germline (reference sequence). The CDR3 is CASSLVDRGLREQYF. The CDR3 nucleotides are TGTGCCAGCAGTTTAGTGGACAGGGGCCTCCGGGAGCAGTACTTC.